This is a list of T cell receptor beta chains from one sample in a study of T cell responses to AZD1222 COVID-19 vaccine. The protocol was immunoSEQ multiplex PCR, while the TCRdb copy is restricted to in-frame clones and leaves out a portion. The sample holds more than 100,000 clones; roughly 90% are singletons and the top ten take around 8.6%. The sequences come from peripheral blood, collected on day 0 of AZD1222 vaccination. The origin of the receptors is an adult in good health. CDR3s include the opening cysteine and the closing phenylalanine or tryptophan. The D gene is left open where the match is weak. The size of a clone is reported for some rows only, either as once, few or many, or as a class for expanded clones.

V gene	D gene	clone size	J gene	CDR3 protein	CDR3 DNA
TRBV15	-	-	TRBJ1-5	CATSRDLGRNQPQHF	TGTGCCACCAGCAGAGATCTGGGGAGGAATCAGCCCCAGCATTTT
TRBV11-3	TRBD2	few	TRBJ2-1	CASSLAGGYNEQFF	TGTGCCAGCAGCTTAGCGGGGGGGTACAATGAGCAGTTCTTC
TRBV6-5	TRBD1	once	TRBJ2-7	CASSNPTGSSYEQYF	TGTGCCAGCAGTAACCCGACAGGGTCGTCCTACGAGCAGTACTTC
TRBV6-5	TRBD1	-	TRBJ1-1	CASSPRDREKAFF	TGTGCCAGCAGCCCCCGGGACAGGGAGAAAGCTTTCTTT
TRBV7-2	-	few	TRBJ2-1	CASSLGRNNEQFF	TGTGCCAGCAGCCTCGGACGGAACAATGAGCAGTTCTTC
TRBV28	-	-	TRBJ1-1	CASSLLHLNTEAFF	TGTGCCAGCAGTTTACTACACCTGAACACTGAAGCTTTCTTT
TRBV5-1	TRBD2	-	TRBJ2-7	CASSFGTSGTYEQYF	TGCGCCAGCAGCTTCGGGACTAGCGGTACCTACGAGCAGTACTTC
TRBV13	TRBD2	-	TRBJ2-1	CASSLGLAGVLDEQFF	TGTGCCAGCAGCTTGGGCCTAGCGGGGGTCTTGGATGAGCAGTTCTTC
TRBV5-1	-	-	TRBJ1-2	CASSLTGTFEGYTF	TGCGCCAGCAGCTTGACCGGGACCTTCGAAGGCTACACCTTC
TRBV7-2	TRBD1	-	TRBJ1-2	CASRQGSLIGYTF	TGTGCCAGCAGACAGGGGTCCCTCATCGGCTACACCTTC
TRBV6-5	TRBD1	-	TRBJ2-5	CASSYGQGVDQETQYF	TGTGCCAGCAGTTACGGACAGGGTGTTGATCAGGAGACCCAGTACTTC
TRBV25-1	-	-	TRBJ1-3	CASRSAGRNTIYF	TGTGCCAGCCGCTCGGCAGGACGGAACACCATATATTTT
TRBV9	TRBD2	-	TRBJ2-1	CASSVGGLAELNEQFF	TGTGCCAGCAGCGTCGGTGGGCTAGCGGAGCTCAATGAGCAGTTCTTC
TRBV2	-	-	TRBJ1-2	CASSVGDYGYTF	TGTGCCAGCAGTGTAGGGGACTATGGCTACACCTTC
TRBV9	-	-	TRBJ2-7	CASSVGLPNEQYF	TGTGCCAGCAGCGTCGGGCTCCCCAACGAGCAGTACTTC